This passage covers 13 T cell receptor beta chains from one sample sequenced in a study of OX40 agonist ivuxolimab in advanced cancers. The table came from immunoSEQ multiplex PCR; TCRdb's copy has only in-frame clones and leaves some out. The data hold several thousand clones, with roughly 70% observed a single time. This material consisted of CD4+ or CD8+ T cells sorted from blood, taken in a trial of the OX40 agonist ivuxolimab. These receptor sequences come from an adult with an advanced solid tumor such as melanoma, head and neck, liver or kidney cancer.

This clone is deemed medium-sized (0.01 to 0.1%). The rearrangement uses TRBV6-5 and TRBJ1-5; D unresolved. Per germline, CDR1 MNHEY and CDR2 SVGAGI. The CDR3 contains 13 residues. With 5 bases removed from V and 7 bases from J, the gap between germline ends came to 12 bases. CDR3 in amino acids: CASSRSEEQPQHF. In DNA, the CDR3 is TGTGCCAGCAGTCGTAGTGAGGAGCAGCCCCAGCATTTT.

Relative to its sample, this clone is medium-sized. The chain recombines TRBV21-1 with TRBJ1-1. TRBV21-1 corresponds to a pseudogene. The CDR3 is 14 residues long. CDR3 DNA: TGTGCCAGCAGCAAAGGGAAAAGGAACACTGAAGCTTTCTTT. Its protein is CASSKGKRNTEAFF.

This clone was seen only once. The V gene is TRBV2, the J gene TRBJ2-2; no reliable D call. Looked up from germline, CDR1 is SNHLY and CDR2 is FYNNEI. The CDR3 contains 13 residues. With 5 bases removed from V and 0 bases from J, the gap between germline ends came to 4 bases. This chain's CDR3 is CASSRANTGELFF. CDR3 nucleotides: TGTGCCAGCAGTCGAGCGAACACCGGGGAGCTGTTTTTT.

The V and J genes are TRBV6-1 and TRBJ1-6, with 7 bases aligning to TRBD1. The CDR3 covers 15 residues. Germline CDR1 is MNHNS and CDR2 is SASEGT. V shed 10 bases, J shed 3 bases, and the junction held 9 bases outside the gene matches. CDR3 in DNA: TGTGCCACCATCGGAGACAGGGTCTATAATTCACCCCTCCACTTT. Its protein product is CATIGDRVYNSPLHF.

This chain connects TRBV19 to TRBJ2-2; 9 bases line up with TRBD1. Unmatched junction bases numbered 8, after V lost 4 bases and J lost 8 bases. Germline V gives CDR1 LNHDA, CDR2 SQIVND (reference sequence). The CDR3 is 15 amino acids. The CDR3 here is CASSTGTGIGGELFF. CDR3 coding DNA: TGTGCCAGTAGTACAGGGACAGGGATAGGGGGGGAGCTGTTTTTT.

The V gene is TRBV10-1, the J gene TRBJ2-4; D could derive from TRBD1 or TRBD2 (5 bases each). The CDR3 is 13 amino acids. CDR1 WNHNN and CDR2 SYGVQD come from the germline V gene (reference sequence). Here the CDR3 reads CARGSKAKNIQYF. CDR3 DNA: TGCGCGAGGGGCTCGAAAGCCAAAAACATTCAGTACTTC.

This clone was seen a handful of times. The CDR3 sequence is CASSESDGTDTQYF. The CDR3 region has the DNA TGTGCCAGCAGTGAAAGCGACGGCACAGATACGCAGTATTTT. V gene TRBV6-5 combines with J gene TRBJ2-3; D not certain. The V end was cut by 5 bases, the J end by 1 base, with 10 bases between. The CDR3 has 14 amino acids. Germline CDR1 MNHEY, CDR2 SVGAGI.

This clone was detected only a few times. J is TRBJ2-3 and V is TRBV6-6; TRBD2 agrees at 7 bases. V dropped 11 bases and J dropped 1; count of bases not matched to a gene: 9. Germline V CDR1 and CDR2: MNHNY, SVGAGI (reference sequence). This CDR3 is built from 14 residues. Written as DNA, the CDR3 is TGTGCCTCCTCCGGGGCGGGGGGCACAGATACGCAGTATTTT. It codes for CASSGAGGTDTQYF.

By sample fraction, this clone is medium-sized. V gene TRBV4-2 combines with J gene TRBJ2-6; 7 bases align to TRBD2. Losses at the gene ends were 3 bases for V and 0 bases for J; bases not matched to a gene: 2. This CDR3 is 16 amino acids long. From germline, CDR1 is LGHNA and CDR2 YNFKEQ. As DNA, the CDR3 is TGTGCCAGCAGCCAGGGGGGGACCTCTGGGGCCAACGTCCTGACTTTC. Encoded protein: CASSQGGTSGANVLTF.

CDR3 amino acids: CASSIETEGRALHF. The DNA of the CDR3 is TGTGCCAGTAGTATTGAGACGGAAGGGCGAGCCCTCCACTTT. The genes are TRBV19 and TRBJ1-6; D remains ambiguous. V shed 3 bases and J shed 14 bases, with 17 bases lying between them. The CDR3 runs 14 residues. Germline lookup yields CDR1 LNHDA and CDR2 SQIVND (reference sequence).

The chain links TRBV5-1 to TRBJ2-6; 7 bases agree with TRBD1. CDR1 and CDR2 from the germline V gene are SGHRS and YFSETQ. This CDR3 has 16 amino acids. Trimming took 3 bases from V and 0 from J; bases not matched to a gene: 3. CDR3 sequence (DNA): TGCGCCAGCAGCTCCGGGGACAGCTCTGGGGCCAACGTCCTGACTTTC. As protein: CASSSGDSSGANVLTF. Using reference TRBV5-1 and TRBJ2-6 for the parts outside the CDR3, the full variable domain is KAGVTQTPRYLIKTRGQQVTLSCSPISGHRSVSWYQQTPGQGLQFLFEYFSETQRNKGNFPGRFSGRQFSNSRSEMNVSTLELGDSALYLCASSSGDSSGANVLTFGAGSRLTVL.

This clone has just a few counts. Written as DNA, the CDR3 is TGTGCCAGCAGCGTAGGAGGGGACTATAGCAATCAGCCCCAGCATTTT. Protein sequence: CASSVGGDYSNQPQHF. The gene calls are TRBV5-6 and TRBJ1-5, with D possibly TRBD1 on 5 matching bases. The CDR3 runs to 16 residues. Trimming removed 4 bases at V and 0 bases at J, with 14 bases between. CDR1 and CDR2 (germline): SGHDT, YYEEEE.

This chain joins TRBV7-6 and TRBJ2-2; D remains ambiguous. This CDR3 spans 15 amino acids. V was pared by 1 base and J by 5 bases, with 11 bases between. Per the germline V gene, CDR1 is SGHVS and CDR2 is FNYEAQ. CDR3: CASSLVLGLTGELFF. CDR3 nucleotide sequence: TGTGCCAGCAGCTTAGTGCTCGGGTTGACCGGGGAGCTGTTTTTT.